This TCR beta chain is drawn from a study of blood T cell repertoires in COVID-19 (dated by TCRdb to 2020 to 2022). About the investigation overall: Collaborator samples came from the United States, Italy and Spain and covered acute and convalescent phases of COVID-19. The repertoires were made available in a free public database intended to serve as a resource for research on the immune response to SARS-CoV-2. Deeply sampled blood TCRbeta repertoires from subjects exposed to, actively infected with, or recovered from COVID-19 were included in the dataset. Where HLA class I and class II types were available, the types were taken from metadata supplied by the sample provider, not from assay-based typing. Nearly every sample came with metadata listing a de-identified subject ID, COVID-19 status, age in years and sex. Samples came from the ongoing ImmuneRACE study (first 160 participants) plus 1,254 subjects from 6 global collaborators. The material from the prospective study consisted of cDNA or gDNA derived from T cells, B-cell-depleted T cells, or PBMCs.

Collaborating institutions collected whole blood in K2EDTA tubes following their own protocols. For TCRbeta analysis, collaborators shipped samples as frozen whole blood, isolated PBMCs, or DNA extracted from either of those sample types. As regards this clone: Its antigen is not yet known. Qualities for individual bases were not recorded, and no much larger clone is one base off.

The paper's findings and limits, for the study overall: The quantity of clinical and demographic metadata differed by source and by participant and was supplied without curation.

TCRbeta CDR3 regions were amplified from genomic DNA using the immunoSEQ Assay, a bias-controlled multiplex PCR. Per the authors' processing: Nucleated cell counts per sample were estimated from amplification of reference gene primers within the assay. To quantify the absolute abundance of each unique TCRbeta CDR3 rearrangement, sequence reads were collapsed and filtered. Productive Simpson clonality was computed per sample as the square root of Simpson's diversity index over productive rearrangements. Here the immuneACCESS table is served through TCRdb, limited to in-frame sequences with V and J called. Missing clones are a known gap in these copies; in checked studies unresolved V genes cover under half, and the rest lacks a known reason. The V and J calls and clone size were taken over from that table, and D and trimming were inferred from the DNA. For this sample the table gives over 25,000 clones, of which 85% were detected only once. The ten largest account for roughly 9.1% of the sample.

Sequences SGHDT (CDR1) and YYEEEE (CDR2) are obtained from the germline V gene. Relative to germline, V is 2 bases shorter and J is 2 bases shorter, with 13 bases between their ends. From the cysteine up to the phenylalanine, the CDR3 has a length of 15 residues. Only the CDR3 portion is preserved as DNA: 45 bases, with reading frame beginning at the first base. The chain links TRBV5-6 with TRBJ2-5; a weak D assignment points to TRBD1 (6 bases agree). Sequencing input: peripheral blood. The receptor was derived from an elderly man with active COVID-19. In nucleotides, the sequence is TGTGCCAGCAGCTTAACCAGGACAGCTCAAGAGACCCAGTACTTC. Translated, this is CASSLTRTAQETQYF.